The subject of this entry is one T cell receptor (beta chain). Its matching antigen is unknown. This entry comes from a study of T-cell memory formation after mild COVID-19. Overall study findings and caveats: For second-wave clones that peaked at day 37, SARS-CoV-2 specificity went unverified. Largely, contracting CD4+ clones fell within CM and EM, and contracting CD8+ clones within EMRA.

This CDR3 spans 12 amino acids. The germline V gene has CDR1 DFQATT and CDR2 SNEGSKA (reference sequence). The V end lost 6 bases, the J end lost 2 bases, and 7 bases lay between the germline ends. Via MiXCR, TCRdb re-called the 5' RACE reads, giving one row per CDR3 protein. The sample records roughly 52,000 distinct CDR3 sequences, about 7% being singletons. The sequenced sample consisted of PBMCs or a T cell subset sorted from them (not recorded which). The clonotype comes from a young man who had mild COVID-19 (a few samples of this study predate the infection). Cell type and time point are not known. The V gene is TRBV20-1, the J gene TRBJ2-2; TRBD2 is a possible D gene (6 bases). The CDR3, as DNA: TGCAGTGCGCGGGAAAACACCGGGGAGCTGTTTTTT. Translated, it gives CSARENTGELFF.